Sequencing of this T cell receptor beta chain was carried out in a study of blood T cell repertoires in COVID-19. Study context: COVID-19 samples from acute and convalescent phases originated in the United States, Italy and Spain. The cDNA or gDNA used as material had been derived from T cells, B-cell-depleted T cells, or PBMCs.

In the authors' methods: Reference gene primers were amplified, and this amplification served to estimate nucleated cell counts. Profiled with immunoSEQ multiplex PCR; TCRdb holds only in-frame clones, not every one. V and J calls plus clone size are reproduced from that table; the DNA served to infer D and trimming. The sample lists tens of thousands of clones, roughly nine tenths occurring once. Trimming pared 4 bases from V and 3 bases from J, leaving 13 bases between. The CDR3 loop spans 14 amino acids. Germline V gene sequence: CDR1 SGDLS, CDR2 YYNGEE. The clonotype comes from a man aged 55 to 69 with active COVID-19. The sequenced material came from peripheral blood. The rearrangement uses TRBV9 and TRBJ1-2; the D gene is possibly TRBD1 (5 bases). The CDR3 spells CASSPAGDYYGYTF. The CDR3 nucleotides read TGTGCCAGCAGCCCCGCGGGGGATTACTATGGCTACACCTTC.